The 7 T cell receptor beta chains given below trace back to one sample, sequenced in a study of blood T cell repertoires in COVID-19. Assay: immunoSEQ multiplex PCR; the TCRdb copy retains only in-frame clones and omits some. The table shows around 240,000 clones, with 82% occurring only once. Material: peripheral blood. These receptors all come from a woman of 80 years or more with acute or convalescent COVID-19.

Worth noting for this clone: The sample carries other DNA sequences with the same CDR3. The chain carries TRBV18 and TRBJ2-5; tentative D call: TRBD1 (6 bases). Per germline, CDR1 KGHSH and CDR2 LQKENI. CDR3 length: 13 residues. V was clipped by 2 bases and J by 4 bases, with 8 bases between them. CDR3 DNA: TGTGCCAGCTCACCAGGCAGGGGAGAGACCCAGTACTTC. Translating gives CASSPGRGETQYF.

The chain's CDR3 is CASSPDSRAQYF. The DNA of the CDR3 is TGTGCCAGCAGCCCGGACTCCCGAGCGCAGTATTTT. The chain links TRBV3-1 (or the pseudogene TRBV3-2) to TRBJ2-3, with D tentatively TRBD2 (5 bases). The CDR3 loop spans 12 amino acids. V lost 4 bases and J lost 10, with 12 bases in between. Germline CDR1 reads LGHDT; CDR2 reads YNNKEL (reference sequence).

The genes are TRBV7-2 and TRBJ2-2, with D tentatively TRBD1 (5 bases). V was trimmed by 5 bases and J by 1 base, leaving 8 bases between them. Germline V lookup: CDR1 SGHTA, CDR2 FQGNSA. The CDR3 runs 14 residues. The CDR3 is CASSPGQNTGELFF. The CDR3 coding sequence is TGTGCCAGCAGCCCCGGACAGAACACCGGGGAGCTGTTTTTT.

The chain has TRBV5-5 and TRBJ2-5; D unclear. This CDR3 is built from 16 residues. The V end was cut by 4 bases, the J end by 0 bases, with 16 bases between. The germline V gene encodes CDR1 SGHKS and CDR2 YYEKEE (reference sequence). This chain's CDR3 is CASSRHGSEYQETQYF. The DNA of the CDR3 is TGTGCCAGCAGCCGCCATGGGTCGGAGTACCAAGAGACCCAGTACTTC.

This clone came up once. V usage is TRBV10-3 and J usage is TRBJ2-5, with 8 bases aligning to TRBD2. V lost 4 bases and J lost 2; bases outside the gene matches: 6. In germline, CDR1 is ENHRY, CDR2 SYGVKD. This CDR3 is 15 amino acids long. The CDR3 sequence: CAISGQAGEQETQYF. The CDR3 DNA sequence: TGTGCCATCAGTGGTCAAGCGGGAGAGCAAGAGACCCAGTACTTC.

V usage is TRBV28 and J usage is TRBJ2-3, with 8 bases identical to TRBD2. Germline lookup yields CDR1 MDHEN and CDR2 SYDVKM. The CDR3 is 16 amino acids. V shed 3 bases and J 4 bases; nucleotides not matched to a gene: 9. The CDR3 here is CASSFPLAGDPDTQYF. The DNA of the CDR3 is TGTGCCAGCAGTTTCCCGCTAGCGGGTGACCCAGATACGCAGTATTTT.

This clone was seen a single time. J is TRBJ1-2 and V is TRBV7-2; 7 nucleotides agree with TRBD1. Trimming at V came to 5 bases and at J to 5 bases, leaving 5 bases not matched to a gene. This CDR3 has 13 residues. Germline CDR1 is SGHTA and CDR2 is FQGNSA. In DNA form, the CDR3 reads TGTGCCAGCAGCCCGGACAGGCAATATGGCTACACCTTC. Translated: CASSPDRQYGYTF.